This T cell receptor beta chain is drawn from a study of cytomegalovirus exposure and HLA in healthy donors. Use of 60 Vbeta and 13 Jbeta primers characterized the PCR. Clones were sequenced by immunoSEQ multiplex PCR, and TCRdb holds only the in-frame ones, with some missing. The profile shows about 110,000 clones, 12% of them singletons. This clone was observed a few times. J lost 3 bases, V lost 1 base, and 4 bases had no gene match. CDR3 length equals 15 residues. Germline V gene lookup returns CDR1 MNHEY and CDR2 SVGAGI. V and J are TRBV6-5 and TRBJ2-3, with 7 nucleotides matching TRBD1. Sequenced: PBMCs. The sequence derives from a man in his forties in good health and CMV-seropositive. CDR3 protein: CASSYFEGATDTQYF. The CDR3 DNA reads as TGTGCCAGCAGTTACTTCGAGGGGGCGACAGATACGCAGTATTTT.